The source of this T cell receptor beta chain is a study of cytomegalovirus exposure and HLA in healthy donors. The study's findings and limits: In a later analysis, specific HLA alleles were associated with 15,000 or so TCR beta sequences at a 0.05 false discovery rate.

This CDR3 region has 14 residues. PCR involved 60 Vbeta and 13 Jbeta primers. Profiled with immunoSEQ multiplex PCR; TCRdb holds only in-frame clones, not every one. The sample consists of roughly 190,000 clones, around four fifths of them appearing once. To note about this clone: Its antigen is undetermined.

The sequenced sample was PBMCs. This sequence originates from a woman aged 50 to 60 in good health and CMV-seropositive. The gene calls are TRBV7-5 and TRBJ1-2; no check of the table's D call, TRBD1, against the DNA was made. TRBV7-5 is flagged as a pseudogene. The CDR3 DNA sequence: TGTGCCAGAAGCCGGACAGGGTGCGGCTATGGCTACACCTTC. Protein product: CARSRTGCGYGYTF.